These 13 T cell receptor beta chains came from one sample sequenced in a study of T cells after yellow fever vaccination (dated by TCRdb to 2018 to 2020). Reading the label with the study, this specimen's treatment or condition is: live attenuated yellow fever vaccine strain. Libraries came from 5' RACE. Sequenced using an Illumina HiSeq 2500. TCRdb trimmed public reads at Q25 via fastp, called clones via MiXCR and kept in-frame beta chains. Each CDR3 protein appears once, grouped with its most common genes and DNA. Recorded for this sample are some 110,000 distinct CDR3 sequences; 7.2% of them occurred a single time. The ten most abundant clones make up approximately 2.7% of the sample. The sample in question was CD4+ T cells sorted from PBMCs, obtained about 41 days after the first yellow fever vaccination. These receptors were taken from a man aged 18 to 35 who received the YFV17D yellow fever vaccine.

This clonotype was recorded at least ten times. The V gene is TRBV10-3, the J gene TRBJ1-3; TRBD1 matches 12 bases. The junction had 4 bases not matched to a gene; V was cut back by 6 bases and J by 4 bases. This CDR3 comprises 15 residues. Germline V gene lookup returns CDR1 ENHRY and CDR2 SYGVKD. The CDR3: CAIRGTGGDGNTIYF. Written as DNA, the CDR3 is TGTGCCATCAGGGGGACAGGGGGCGACGGAAACACCATATATTTT.

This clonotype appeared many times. CDR3 region: CSAGAGGSGNTIYF. The CDR3 nucleotides are TGCAGTGCTGGGGCAGGGGGGTCTGGAAACACCATATATTTT. This chain connects TRBV20-1 to TRBJ1-3; 7 bases match TRBD1. This CDR3 region has 14 residues. V trimming: 5 bases; J trimming: 1 base; junction bases outside the gene matches: 5. The germline gives CDR1 DFQATT, CDR2 SNEGSKA (reference sequence).

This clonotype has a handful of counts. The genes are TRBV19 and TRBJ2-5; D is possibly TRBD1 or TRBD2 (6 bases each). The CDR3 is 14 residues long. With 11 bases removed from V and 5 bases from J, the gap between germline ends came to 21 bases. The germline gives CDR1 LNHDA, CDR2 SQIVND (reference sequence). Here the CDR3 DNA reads TGTGCCTCCCACCCGGAGGGGGGCGGGGAGACCCAGTACTTC. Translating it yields CASHPEGGGETQYF.

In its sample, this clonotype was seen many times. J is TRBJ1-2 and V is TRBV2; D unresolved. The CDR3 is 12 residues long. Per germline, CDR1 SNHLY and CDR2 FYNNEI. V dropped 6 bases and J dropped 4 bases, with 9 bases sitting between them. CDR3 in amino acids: CASRRMLYGYTF. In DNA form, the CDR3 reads TGTGCCAGCAGAAGGATGCTCTATGGCTACACCTTC. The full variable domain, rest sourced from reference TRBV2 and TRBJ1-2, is EPEVTQTPSHQVTQMGQEVILRCVPISNHLYFYWYRQILGQKVEFLVSFYNNEISEKSEIFDDQFSVERPDGSNFTLKIRSTKLEDSAMYFCASRRMLYGYTFGSGTRLTVV.

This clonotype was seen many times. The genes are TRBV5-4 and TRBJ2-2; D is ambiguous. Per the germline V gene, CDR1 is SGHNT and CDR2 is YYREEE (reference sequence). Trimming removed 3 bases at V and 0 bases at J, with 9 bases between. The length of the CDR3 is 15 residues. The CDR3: CASSSEVANTGELFF. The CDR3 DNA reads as TGTGCCAGCAGCTCAGAAGTAGCGAACACCGGGGAGCTGTTTTTT. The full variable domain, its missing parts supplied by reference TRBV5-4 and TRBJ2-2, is ETGVTQSPTHLIKTRGQQVTLRCSSQSGHNTVSWYQQALGQGPQFIFQYYREEENGRGNFPPRFSGLQFPNYSSELNVNALELDDSALYLCASSSEVANTGELFFGEGSRLTVL.

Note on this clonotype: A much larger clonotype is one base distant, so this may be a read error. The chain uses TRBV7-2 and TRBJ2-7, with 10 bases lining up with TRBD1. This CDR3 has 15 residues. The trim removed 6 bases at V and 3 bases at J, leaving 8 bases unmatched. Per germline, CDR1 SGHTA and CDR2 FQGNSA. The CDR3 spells CASRTTGQGNYEQYF. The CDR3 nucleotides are TGTGCCAGCAGAACTACGGGACAGGGGAACTACGAGCAGTACTTC.

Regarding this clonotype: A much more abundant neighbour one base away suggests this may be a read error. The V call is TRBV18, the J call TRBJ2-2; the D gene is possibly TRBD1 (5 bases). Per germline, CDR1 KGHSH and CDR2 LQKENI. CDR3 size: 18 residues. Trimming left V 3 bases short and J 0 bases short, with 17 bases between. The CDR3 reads CASSPTTFGRANTGELFF. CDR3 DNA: TGTGCCAGCTCACCGACGACATTCGGCAGGGCGAACACCGGGGAGCTGTTTTTT.

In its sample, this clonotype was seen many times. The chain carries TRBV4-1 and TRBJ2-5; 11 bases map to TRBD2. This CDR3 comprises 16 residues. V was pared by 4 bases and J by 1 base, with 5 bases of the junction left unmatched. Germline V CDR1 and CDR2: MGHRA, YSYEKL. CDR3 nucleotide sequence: TGCGCCAGCAGCCCCCTTAGCGGGGGGGCCCAAGAGACCCAGTACTTC. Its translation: CASSPLSGGAQETQYF.

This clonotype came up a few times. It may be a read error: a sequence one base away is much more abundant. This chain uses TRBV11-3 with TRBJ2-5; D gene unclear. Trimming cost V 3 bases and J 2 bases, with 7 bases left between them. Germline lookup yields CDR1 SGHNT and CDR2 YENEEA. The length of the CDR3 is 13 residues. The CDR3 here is CASSFQEQETQYF. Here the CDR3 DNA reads TGTGCCAGCAGCTTCCAGGAGCAAGAGACCCAGTACTTC.

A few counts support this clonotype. The CDR3 DNA sequence: TGTGCCAGCAGCTCTAGCGGGGGCCGGGGAGAGACCCAGTACTTC. Translation gives CASSSSGGRGETQYF. The chain joins TRBV4-2 to TRBJ2-5, with TRBD2 matching over 10 bases. The CDR3 is 15 residues long. V gave up 5 bases and J gave up 4 bases; unmatched junction bases: 7. Looked up from germline, CDR1 is LGHNA and CDR2 is YNFKEQ.

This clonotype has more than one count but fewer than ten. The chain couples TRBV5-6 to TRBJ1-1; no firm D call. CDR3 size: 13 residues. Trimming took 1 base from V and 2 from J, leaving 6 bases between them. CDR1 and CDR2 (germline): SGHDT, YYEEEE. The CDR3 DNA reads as TGTGCCAGCAGCTTGTGGGCAAACACTGAAGCTTTCTTT. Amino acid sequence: CASSLWANTEAFF.

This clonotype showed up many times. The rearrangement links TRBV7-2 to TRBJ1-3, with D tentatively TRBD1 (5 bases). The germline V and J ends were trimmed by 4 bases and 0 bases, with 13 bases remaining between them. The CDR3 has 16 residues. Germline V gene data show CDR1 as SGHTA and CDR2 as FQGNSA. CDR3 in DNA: TGTGCCAGCAGCTGGGGGGACGGAAGCTCTGGAAACACCATATATTTT. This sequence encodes CASSWGDGSSGNTIYF.

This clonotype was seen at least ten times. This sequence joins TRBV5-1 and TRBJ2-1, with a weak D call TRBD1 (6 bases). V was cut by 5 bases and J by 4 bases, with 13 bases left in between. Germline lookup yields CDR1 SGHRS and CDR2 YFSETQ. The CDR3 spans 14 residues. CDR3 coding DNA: TGCGCCAGCAGTGGGGGAGACAGGTACAATGAGCAGTTCTTC. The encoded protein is CASSGGDRYNEQFF.